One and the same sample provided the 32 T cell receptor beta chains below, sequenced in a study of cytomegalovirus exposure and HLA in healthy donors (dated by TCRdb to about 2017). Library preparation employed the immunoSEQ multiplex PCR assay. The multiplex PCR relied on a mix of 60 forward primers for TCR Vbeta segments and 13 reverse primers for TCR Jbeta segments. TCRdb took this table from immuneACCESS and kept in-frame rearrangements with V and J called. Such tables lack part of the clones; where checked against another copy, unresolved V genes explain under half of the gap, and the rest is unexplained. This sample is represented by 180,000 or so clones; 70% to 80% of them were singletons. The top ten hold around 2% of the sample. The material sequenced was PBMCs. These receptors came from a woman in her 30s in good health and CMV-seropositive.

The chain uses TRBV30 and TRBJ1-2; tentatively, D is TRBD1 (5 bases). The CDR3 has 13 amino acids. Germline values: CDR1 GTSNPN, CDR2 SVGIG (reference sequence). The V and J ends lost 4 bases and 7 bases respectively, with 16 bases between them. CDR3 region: CAWTRPREGGYTF. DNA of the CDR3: TGTGCCTGGACCAGACCCAGGGAGGGTGGCTACACCTTC.

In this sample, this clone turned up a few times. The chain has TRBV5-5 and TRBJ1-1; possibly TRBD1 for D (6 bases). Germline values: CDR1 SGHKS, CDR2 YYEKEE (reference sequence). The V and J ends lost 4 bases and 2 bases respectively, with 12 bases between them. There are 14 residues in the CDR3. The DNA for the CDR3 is TGTGCCAGCAGCGATCAGACAGGCAACACTGAAGCTTTCTTT. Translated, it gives CASSDQTGNTEAFF. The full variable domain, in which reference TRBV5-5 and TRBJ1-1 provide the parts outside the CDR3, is DAGVTQSPTHLIKTRGQQVTLRCSPISGHKSVSWYQQVLGQGPQFIFQYYEKEERGRGNFPDRFSARQFPNYSSELNVNALLLGDSALYLCASSDQTGNTEAFFGQGTRLTVV.

This chain's CDR3 is CASSEQGPNYGYTF. The CDR3 region has the DNA TGCGCCAGCAGTGAACAGGGCCCTAACTATGGCTACACCTTC. The V and J genes are TRBV10-2 and TRBJ1-2; perhaps TRBD1 as D (6 bases). This CDR3 is 14 amino acids long. Trimming pared 3 bases from V and 0 bases from J, leaving 8 bases between. The germline CDR1 and CDR2 sequences are WSHSY and SAAADI.

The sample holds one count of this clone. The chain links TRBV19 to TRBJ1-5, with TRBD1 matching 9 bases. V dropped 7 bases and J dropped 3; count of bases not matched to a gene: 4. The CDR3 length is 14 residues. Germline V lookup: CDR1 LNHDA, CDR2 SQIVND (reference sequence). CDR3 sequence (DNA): TGTGCCAGTAAGGACAGGGGAGTCAATCAGCCCCAGCATTTT. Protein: CASKDRGVNQPQHF.

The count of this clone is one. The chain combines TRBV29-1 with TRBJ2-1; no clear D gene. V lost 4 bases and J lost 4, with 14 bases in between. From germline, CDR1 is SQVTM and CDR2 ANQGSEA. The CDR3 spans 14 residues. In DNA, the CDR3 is TGCAGCGTTGGGGCTAACACTTGGTACAATGAGCAGTTCTTC. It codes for CSVGANTWYNEQFF.

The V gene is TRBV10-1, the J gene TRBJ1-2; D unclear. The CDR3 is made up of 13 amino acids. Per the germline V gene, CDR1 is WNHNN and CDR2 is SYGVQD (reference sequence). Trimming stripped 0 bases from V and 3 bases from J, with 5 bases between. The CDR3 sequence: CASSESLDYGYTF. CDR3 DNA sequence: TGCGCCAGCAGTGAGTCGTTAGACTATGGCTACACCTTC.

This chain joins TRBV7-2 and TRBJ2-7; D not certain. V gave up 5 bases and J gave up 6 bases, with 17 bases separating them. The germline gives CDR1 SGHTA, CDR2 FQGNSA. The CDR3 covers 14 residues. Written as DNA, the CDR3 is TGTGCCAGCAGCCCAAGGAGCGCGACGGGCGAGCAGTACTTC. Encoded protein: CASSPRSATGEQYF.

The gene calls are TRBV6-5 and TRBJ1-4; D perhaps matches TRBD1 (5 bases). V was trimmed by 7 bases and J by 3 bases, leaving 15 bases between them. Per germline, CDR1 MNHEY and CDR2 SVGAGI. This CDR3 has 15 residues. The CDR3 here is CASTPSGGPNEKLFF. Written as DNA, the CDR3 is TGTGCCAGCACCCCTAGCGGGGGTCCTAATGAAAAACTGTTTTTT.

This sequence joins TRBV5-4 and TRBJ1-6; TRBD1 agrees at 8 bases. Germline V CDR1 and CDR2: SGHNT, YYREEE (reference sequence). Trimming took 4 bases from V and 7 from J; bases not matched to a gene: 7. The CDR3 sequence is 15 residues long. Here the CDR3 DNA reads TGTGCCAGCAGCCCGACAGGGGATCGGAATTCACCCCTCCACTTT. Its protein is CASSPTGDRNSPLHF.

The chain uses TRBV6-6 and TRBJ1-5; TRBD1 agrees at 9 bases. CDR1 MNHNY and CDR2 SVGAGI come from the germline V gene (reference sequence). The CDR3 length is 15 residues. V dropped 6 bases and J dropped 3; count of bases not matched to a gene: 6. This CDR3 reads CASSQDRGANQPQHF. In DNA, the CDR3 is TGTGCCAGCAGCCAGGACAGGGGCGCCAATCAGCCCCAGCATTTT.

The CDR3 DNA reads TGCGCCAGCAGCTTGGCCACAGGGGGCGGCTACGAGCAGTACTTC. Amino acids: CASSLATGGGYEQYF. The rearrangement uses TRBV5-1 and TRBJ2-7; TRBD1 matches 9 bases. V dropped 0 bases and J dropped 3; count of bases not matched to a gene: 4. The length of the CDR3 is 15 residues. The V gene's germline CDR1 is SGHRS and CDR2 YFSETQ.

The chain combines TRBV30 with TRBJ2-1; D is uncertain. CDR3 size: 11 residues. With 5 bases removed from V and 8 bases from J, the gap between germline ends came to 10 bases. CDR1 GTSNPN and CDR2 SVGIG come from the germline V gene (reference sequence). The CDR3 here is CAWGGDDEQFF. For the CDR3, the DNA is TGTGCCTGGGGCGGAGACGATGAGCAGTTCTTC.

CDR3 sequence (DNA): TGTGCCACCAGCAGAGTGACAATTACAGATACGCAGTATTTT. Protein product: CATSRVTITDTQYF. This rearrangement joins TRBV15 to TRBJ2-3, with D hard to call. The germline V and J ends were trimmed by 1 base and 3 bases, with 8 bases remaining between them. This CDR3 comprises 14 residues. Germline assignment: CDR1 LNHNV and CDR2 YYDKDF (reference sequence).

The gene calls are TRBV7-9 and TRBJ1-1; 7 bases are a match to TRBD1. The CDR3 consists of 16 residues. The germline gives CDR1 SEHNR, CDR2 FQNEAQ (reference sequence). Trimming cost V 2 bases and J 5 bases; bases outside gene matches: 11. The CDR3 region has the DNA TGTGCCAGCAGCTTATTCGGTCAGGGGGTGGGGACTGAAGCTTTCTTT. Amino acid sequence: CASSLFGQGVGTEAFF.

CDR3 amino acids: CASSQDWSSGRAEQYF. The CDR3 DNA reads as TGCGCCAGCAGCCAAGATTGGAGTAGCGGGAGGGCCGAGCAGTACTTC. The chain is built from TRBV4-3 and TRBJ2-7, with 11 bases matching TRBD2. With V trimmed by 0 bases and J by 6 bases, 7 bases remained unmatched. Germline values: CDR1 LGHNA, CDR2 YSLEER. The CDR3 runs 16 residues.

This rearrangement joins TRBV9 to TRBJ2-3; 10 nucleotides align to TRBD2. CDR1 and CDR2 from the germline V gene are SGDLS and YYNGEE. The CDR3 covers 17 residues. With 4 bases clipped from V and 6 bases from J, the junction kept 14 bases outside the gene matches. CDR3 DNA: TGTGCCAGCAGCTCCTCCACTAGCGGGGTATTTCTTGATACGCAGTATTTT. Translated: CASSSSTSGVFLDTQYF.

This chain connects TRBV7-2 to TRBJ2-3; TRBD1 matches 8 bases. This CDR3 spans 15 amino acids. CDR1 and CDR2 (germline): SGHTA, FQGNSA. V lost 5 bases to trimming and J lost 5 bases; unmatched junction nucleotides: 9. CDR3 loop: CASSVDRGSGDTQYF. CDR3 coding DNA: TGTGCCAGCAGCGTTGACAGGGGCAGTGGAGATACGCAGTATTTT.

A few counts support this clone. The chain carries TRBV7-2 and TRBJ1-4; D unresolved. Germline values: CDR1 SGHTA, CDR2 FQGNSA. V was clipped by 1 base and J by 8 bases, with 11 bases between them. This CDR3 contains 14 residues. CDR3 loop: CASSLDHRSEKLFF. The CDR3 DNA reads TGTGCCAGCAGCTTAGATCACAGATCCGAAAAACTGTTTTTT.

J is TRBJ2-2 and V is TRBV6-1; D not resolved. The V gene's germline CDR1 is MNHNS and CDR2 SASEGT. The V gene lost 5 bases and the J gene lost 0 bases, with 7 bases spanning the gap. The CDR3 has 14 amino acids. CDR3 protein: CASSNLANTGELFF. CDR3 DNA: TGTGCCAGCAGTAATCTAGCGAACACCGGGGAGCTGTTTTTT.

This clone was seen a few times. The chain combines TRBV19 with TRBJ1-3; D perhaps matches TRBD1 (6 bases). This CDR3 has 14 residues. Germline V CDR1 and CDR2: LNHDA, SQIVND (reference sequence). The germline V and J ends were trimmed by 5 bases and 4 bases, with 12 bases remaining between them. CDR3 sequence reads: CASSLNRVGNTIYF. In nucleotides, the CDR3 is TGTGCCAGTAGTCTAAACAGGGTCGGAAACACCATATATTTT.

This CDR3 is CASRKTGVPNEKLFF. CDR3 coding DNA: TGTGCCAGCAGGAAAACAGGGGTTCCTAATGAAAAACTGTTTTTT. The rearrangement uses TRBV2 and TRBJ1-4; 7 positions agree with TRBD1. CDR1 and CDR2 (germline): SNHLY, FYNNEI. V was clipped by 6 bases and J by 3 bases; unmatched bases: 7. This CDR3 comprises 15 residues.

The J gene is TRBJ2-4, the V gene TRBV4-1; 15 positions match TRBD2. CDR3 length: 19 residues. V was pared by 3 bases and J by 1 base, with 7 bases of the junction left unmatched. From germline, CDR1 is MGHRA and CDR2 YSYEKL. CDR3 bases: TGCGCCAGCAGCCAGCGGGGACTAGCGGGGGGCCTTGCCAAAAACATTCAGTACTTC. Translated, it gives CASSQRGLAGGLAKNIQYF.

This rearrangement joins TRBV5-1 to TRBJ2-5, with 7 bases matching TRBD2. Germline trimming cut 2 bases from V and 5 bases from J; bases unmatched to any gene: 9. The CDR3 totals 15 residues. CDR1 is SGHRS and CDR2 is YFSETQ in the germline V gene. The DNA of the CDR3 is TGCGCCAGCAGCTTCAATCAGGGAGGGGTGGAGACCCAGTACTTC. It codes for CASSFNQGGVETQYF.

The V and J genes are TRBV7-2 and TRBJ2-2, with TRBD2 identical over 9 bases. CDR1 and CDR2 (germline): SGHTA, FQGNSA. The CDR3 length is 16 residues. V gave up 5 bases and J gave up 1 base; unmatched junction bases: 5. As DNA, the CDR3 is TGTGCCAGCAGCCCCTTGACTAGCGGGAACACCGGGGAGCTGTTTTTT. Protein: CASSPLTSGNTGELFF.

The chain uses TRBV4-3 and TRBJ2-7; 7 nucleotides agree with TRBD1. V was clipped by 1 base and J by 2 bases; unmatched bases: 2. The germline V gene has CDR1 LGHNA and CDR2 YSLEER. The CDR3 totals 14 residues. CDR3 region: CASSQGTGTYEQYF. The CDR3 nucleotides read TGCGCCAGCAGCCAAGGGACAGGAACCTACGAGCAGTACTTC.

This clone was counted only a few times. CDR3 in DNA: TGTGCCAGCAGCTCCCGGAAGGGGGCGAGGGAAAAACTGTTTTTT. Protein: CASSSRKGAREKLFF. This chain uses TRBV7-2 with TRBJ1-4; 7 nucleotides agree with TRBD1. The CDR3 runs to 15 residues. V gave up 4 bases and J gave up 8 bases; unmatched junction bases: 10. Germline loops: CDR1 SGHTA, CDR2 FQGNSA. Combining the CDR3 with reference TRBV7-2 and TRBJ1-4 gives the whole variable domain GAGVSQSPSNKVTEKGKDVELRCDPISGHTALYWYRQSLGQGLEFLIYFQGNSAPDKSGLPSDRFSAERTGGSVSTLTIQRTQQEDSAVYLCASSSRKGAREKLFFGSGTQLSVL.

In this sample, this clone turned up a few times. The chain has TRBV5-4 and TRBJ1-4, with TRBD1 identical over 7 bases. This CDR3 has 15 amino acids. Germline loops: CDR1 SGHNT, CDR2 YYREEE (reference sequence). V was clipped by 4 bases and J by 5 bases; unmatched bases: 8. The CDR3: CASSPTTGRNEKLFF. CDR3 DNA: TGTGCCAGCAGCCCTACGACAGGGAGGAATGAAAAACTGTTTTTT.

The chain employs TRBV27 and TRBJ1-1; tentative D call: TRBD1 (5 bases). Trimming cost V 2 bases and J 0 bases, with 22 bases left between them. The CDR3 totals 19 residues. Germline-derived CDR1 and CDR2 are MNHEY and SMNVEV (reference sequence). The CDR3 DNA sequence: TGTGCCAGCAGTTTACTGGCAACAGACAGTTCTTTCATGAACACTGAAGCTTTCTTT. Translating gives CASSLLATDSSFMNTEAFF.

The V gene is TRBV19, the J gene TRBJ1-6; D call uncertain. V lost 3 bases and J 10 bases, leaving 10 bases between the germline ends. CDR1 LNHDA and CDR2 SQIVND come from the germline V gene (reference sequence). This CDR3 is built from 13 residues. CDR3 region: CASSIRTFSPLHF. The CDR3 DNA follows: TGTGCCAGTAGTATCCGCACATTCTCACCCCTCCACTTT.

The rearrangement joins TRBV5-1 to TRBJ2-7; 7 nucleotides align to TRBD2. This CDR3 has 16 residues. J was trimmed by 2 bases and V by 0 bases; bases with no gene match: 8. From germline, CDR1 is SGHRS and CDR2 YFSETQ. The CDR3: CASSLAEGGFAYEQYF. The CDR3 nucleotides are TGCGCCAGCAGCTTGGCCGAGGGAGGGTTCGCCTACGAGCAGTACTTC.

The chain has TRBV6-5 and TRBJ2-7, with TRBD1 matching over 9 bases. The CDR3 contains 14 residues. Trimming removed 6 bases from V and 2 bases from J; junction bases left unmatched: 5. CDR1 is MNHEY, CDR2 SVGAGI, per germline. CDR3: CASRPTGGTYEQYF. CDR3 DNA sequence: TGTGCCAGCAGACCGACAGGGGGAACCTACGAGCAGTACTTC.

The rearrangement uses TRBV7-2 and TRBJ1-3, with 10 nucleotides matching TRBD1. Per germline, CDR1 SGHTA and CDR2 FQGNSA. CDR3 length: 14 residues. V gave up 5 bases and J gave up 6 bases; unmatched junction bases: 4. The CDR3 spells CASSPTGGVNTIYF. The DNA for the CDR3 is TGTGCCAGCAGCCCGACAGGGGGCGTAAACACCATATATTTT.